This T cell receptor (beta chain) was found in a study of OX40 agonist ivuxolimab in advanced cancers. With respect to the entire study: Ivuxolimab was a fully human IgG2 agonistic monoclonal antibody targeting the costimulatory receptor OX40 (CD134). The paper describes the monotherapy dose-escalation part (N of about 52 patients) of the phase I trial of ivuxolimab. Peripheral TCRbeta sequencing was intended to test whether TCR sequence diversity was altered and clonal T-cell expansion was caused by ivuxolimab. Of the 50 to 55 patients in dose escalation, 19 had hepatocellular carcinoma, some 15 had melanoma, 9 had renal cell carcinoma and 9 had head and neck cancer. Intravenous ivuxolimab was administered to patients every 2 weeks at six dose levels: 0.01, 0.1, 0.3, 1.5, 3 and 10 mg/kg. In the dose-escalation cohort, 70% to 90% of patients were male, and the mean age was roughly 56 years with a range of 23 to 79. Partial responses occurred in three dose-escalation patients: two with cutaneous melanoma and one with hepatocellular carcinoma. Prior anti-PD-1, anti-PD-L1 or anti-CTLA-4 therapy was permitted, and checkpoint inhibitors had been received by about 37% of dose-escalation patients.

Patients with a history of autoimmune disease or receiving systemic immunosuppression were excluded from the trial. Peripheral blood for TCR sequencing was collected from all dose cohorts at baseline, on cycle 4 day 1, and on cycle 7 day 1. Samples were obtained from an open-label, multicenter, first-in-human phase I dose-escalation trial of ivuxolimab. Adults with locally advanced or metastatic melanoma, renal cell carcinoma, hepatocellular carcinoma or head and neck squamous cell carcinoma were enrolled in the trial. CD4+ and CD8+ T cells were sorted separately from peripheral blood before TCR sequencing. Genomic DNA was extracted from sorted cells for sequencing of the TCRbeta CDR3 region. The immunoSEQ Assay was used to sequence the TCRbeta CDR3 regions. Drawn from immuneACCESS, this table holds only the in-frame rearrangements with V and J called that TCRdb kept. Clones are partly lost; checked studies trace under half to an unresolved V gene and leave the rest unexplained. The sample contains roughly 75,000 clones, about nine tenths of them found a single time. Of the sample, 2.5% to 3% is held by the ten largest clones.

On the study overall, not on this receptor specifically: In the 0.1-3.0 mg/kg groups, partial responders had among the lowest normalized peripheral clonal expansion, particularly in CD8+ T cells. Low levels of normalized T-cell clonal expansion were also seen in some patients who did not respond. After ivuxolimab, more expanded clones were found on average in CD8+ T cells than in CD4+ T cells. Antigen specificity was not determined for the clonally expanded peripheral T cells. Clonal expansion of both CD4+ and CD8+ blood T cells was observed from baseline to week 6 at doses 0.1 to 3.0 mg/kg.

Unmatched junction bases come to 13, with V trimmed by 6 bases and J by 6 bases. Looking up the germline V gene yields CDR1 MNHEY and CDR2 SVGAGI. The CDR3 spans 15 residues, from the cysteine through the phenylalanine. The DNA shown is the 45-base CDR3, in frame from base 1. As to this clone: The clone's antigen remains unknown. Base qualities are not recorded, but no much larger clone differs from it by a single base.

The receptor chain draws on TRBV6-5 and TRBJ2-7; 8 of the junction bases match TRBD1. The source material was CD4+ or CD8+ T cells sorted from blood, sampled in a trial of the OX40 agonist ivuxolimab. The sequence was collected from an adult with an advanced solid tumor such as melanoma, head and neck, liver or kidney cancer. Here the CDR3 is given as CASSSTGTGSSEQYF. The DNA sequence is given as TGTGCCAGCAGCTCAACCGGGACAGGCTCATCCGAGCAGTACTTC.